This T cell receptor beta chain was captured in a study of naive and memory T cell subsets. From the second PCR step, alpha and beta chains were amplified apart. Cells stained for CD3, CD4, CD8, CD45RA and CD27 were sorted into four subsets. Broader study findings: Activation and differentiation may alter RNA-based TCR counts. Especially in CD8 cells, naive repertoires contained a few larger clonotypes, possibly CD45RA-re-expressing memory cells.

As regards this clonotype: The antigen remains unidentified.

The V gene end was trimmed by 6 bases and the J gene end by 3 bases; junction bases not matched to a gene: 7. Germline V gene lookup returns CDR1 SQVTM and CDR2 ANQGSEA. The CDR3 covers 13 residues. Two oligonucleotides, mixed equimolar, formed the beta constant-region primer covering TRBC1 and TRBC2. The ligated cDNA underwent four PCR rounds using SP2 and nested alpha and beta constant-region primers. Each CDR3 protein is one row after TCRdb ran MiXCR on the UMI-ligation and nested PCR reads. The sample has under 150,000 distinct CDR3 sequences; approximately 20% are singletons. Sequencing input: naive CD8+ T cells from blood. V gene TRBV29-1 combines with J gene TRBJ2-7; 8 positions match TRBD1. The source of this sequence is a human donor in good health. DNA for the CDR3: TGCAGCGTCACGGACAGGGATCACTACGAGCAGTACTTC. This sequence encodes CSVTDRDHYEQYF.